Below, one TCR beta chain is given with its context. Its antigen is not known. The sample is drawn from a study of cytotoxic CD8 clonotypes in ibrutinib-treated CLL. Study as a whole: Median treatment time before response sampling was 12 months, range 6 to 36.

Libraries were prepared by immunoSEQ multiplex PCR; TCRdb keeps only in-frame clonotypes and omits some of them. This sample has roughly 150,000 clones, with roughly three quarters found just once. The germline CDR1 and CDR2 sequences are SGHTA and FQGNSA. With 0 bases removed from V and 4 bases from J, the gap between germline ends came to 6 bases. The CDR3 runs to 13 residues. Regarding the study as a whole: Public clonotypes, an uncommon group, contracted or remained stable on treatment. Sampling time points were not equivalent between sustained-remission and progressing patients.

The J gene is TRBJ1-2, the V gene TRBV7-2; D gene unclear. Sequencing used PBMCs, obtained after 24 months of ibrutinib treatment. The TCR originated in a human donor with chronic lymphocytic leukemia. This CDR3 is CASSLAGGYGYTF. CDR3 coding DNA: TGTGCCAGCAGCTTAGCGGGCGGCTATGGCTACACCTTC.